The present TCR beta chain was sequenced within a study of cytomegalovirus exposure and HLA in healthy donors. Study-level background: A prior study identified over 100 million unique TCR beta sequences from roughly 180 million T cells.

General study findings and limits: CMV serostatus was the only recorded immune exposure for donors. For TCR beta chains, V- and J-gene trimming was later linked to a missense DCLRE1C variant.

Germline V gene lookup returns CDR1 SGHRS and CDR2 YFSETQ. V was cut by 0 bases and J by 4 bases, with 13 bases left in between. The CDR3 covers 15 residues. This clone was picked up a small number of times. The antigen remains unidentified. The PCR had 60 Vbeta and 13 Jbeta primers. The table came from immunoSEQ multiplex PCR; TCRdb's copy has only in-frame clones and leaves some out. This table holds 240,000 or so clones, approximately 81% found once. The material sequenced was PBMCs. This sequence was found in a woman in her sixties or seventies in good health and CMV-seropositive. V is TRBV5-1 and J is TRBJ1-1; D might be TRBD1 (5 bases). CDR3 nucleotides: TGCGCCAGCAGCTTGGCCGTGGGGGGAGGCACTGAAGCTTTCTTT. It yields the protein CASSLAVGGGTEAFF.